These T cell receptor beta chains were read from a single sample in a study of blood T cell repertoires in COVID-19. The repertoire was sequenced with immunoSEQ multiplex PCR; TCRdb's copy has only in-frame clones and lacks some. Here the sample spans 200,000 to 250,000 clones, around 86% being singletons. Sample: peripheral blood. Receptors originate from a man younger than 45 who had recovered from COVID-19. Both conserved end residues are part of each CDR3. D genes are given only for firm matches. Expanded clones are given a class, and other clones once, few, many or no size at all.

D	V	length	J	size	CDR3	DNA
TRBD1	TRBV18	17	TRBJ1-1	-	CASSPTPGGGLNTEAFF	TGTGCCAGCTCACCTACCCCAGGGGGCGGACTGAACACTGAAGCTTTCTTT
-	TRBV19	13	TRBJ1-2	-	CASFTQRMRGYTF	TGTGCCAGTTTTACGCAGAGGATGCGAGGCTACACCTTC
-	TRBV10-3	12	TRBJ2-7	-	CAIGGGPYEQYF	TGTGCCATCGGGGGGGGGCCCTACGAGCAGTACTTC
-	TRBV27	11	TRBJ2-7	-	CASSNLNEQYF	TGTGCCAGCAGTAATCTAAACGAGCAGTACTTC
-	TRBV10-3	13	TRBJ2-2	-	CAITGVISGELFF	TGTGCCATCACGGGGGTAATCTCCGGGGAGCTGTTTTTT
-	TRBV6-5	13	TRBJ2-3	once	CASSNLGSGTQYF	TGTGCCAGCAGTAACTTGGGAAGCGGGACGCAGTATTTT
-	TRBV6-5	12	TRBJ1-5	once	CASSPANQPQHF	TGTGCCAGCAGCCCCGCGAATCAGCCCCAGCATTTT
-	TRBV5-8	12	TRBJ2-7	-	CASSPRPDEQYF	TGTGCCAGCAGCCCCAGGCCCGACGAGCAGTACTTC
TRBD2	TRBV4-1	15	TRBJ2-1	-	CASSLGGGFYNEQFF	TGCGCCAGCAGCCTTGGGGGGGGATTTTACAATGAGCAGTTCTTC
-	TRBV6-6	11	TRBJ1-1	once	CASRQGRLGDF	TGTGCCAGCAGGCAGGGGCGTTTAGGCGACTTT
-	TRBV5-4	12	TRBJ1-2	-	CASSRDTVGYTF	TGTGCCAGCAGCCGGGACACTGTAGGCTACACCTTC
-	TRBV10-1	13	TRBJ2-5	-	CASSPDRQETQYF	TGCGCCAGCAGTCCCGACAGGCAAGAGACCCAGTACTTC
TRBD1	TRBV24-1	14	TRBJ1-5	-	CATRAGGPNQPQHF	TGTGCCACCAGGGCAGGGGGTCCTAATCAGCCCCAGCATTTT
-	TRBV5-1	13	TRBJ2-7	-	CASSDGGAREQYF	TGCGCCAGCAGCGACGGCGGGGCGCGGGAGCAGTACTTC
-	TRBV7-9	12	TRBJ1-5	-	CASSGDSQPQHF	TGTGCCAGCAGCGGAGATTCTCAGCCCCAGCATTTT
-	TRBV6-5	12	TRBJ2-7	-	CASTTQGREQYF	TGTGCCAGCACAACCCAGGGCCGCGAGCAGTACTTC
TRBD1	TRBV29-1	16	TRBJ2-1	once	CSVGSRDRAPYNEQFF	TGCAGCGTTGGGTCTAGGGACAGGGCCCCCTACAATGAGCAGTTCTTC
-	TRBV7-6	15	TRBJ2-7	once	CASSAWGNPPYEQYF	TGTGCCAGCAGCGCCTGGGGCAATCCCCCCTACGAGCAGTACTTC
TRBD1	TRBV5-8	15	TRBJ1-1	-	CASSPGTGAVTEAFF	TGTGCCAGCAGTCCCGGGACAGGGGCTGTCACTGAAGCTTTCTTT
-	TRBV6-5	13	TRBJ1-1	-	CASSYEVYTEAFF	TGTGCCAGCAGTTATGAGGTGTACACTGAAGCTTTCTTT
-	TRBV10-3	14	TRBJ1-2	-	CAISESGAPTGYTF	TGTGCCATCAGTGAGTCGGGGGCCCCCACTGGCTACACCTTC
TRBD2	TRBV30	16	TRBJ2-1	-	CAWGTTPSGLYNEQFF	TGTGCCTGGGGAACCACCCCTAGCGGGCTATACAATGAGCAGTTCTTC
-	TRBV18	18	TRBJ1-1	-	CASLDGAGGGLMNTEAFF	TGTGCCAGCTTGGACGGGGCCGGGGGGGGCTTGATGAACACTGAAGCTTTCTTT
-	TRBV6-2/TRBV6-3	15	TRBJ2-7	-	CASSYADRTHYEQYF	TGTGCCAGCAGTTACGCCGATAGGACTCACTACGAGCAGTACTTC
TRBD1	TRBV19	14	TRBJ1-1	once	CASTLGQGRTEAFF	TGTGCCAGTACACTGGGACAGGGAAGAACTGAAGCTTTCTTT
TRBD1	TRBV14	15	TRBJ1-6	few	CASSQDGTVARPLHF	TGTGCCAGCAGCCAAGATGGGACAGTGGCTAGACCCCTCCACTTT
-	TRBV7-9	15	TRBJ1-2	-	CASSPRLDSNYGYTF	TGTGCCAGCAGCCCCCGGTTGGACAGCAACTATGGCTACACCTTC
TRBD2	TRBV5-1	15	TRBJ2-1	-	CASSTGTSLYNEQFF	TGCGCCAGCAGTACAGGGACTAGCCTCTACAATGAGCAGTTCTTC
TRBD1	TRBV6-5	13	TRBJ1-2	-	CASCTEGAKGYTF	TGTGCCAGCTGTACAGAGGGGGCTAAGGGCTACACCTTC
TRBD2	TRBV5-6	15	TRBJ2-1	-	CASSSAAGAYNEQFF	TGTGCCAGCAGCTCGGCCGCGGGGGCCTACAATGAGCAGTTCTTC
TRBD1	TRBV19	15	TRBJ1-6	-	CASTVTAGGRSPLHF	TGTGCCAGTACCGTAACGGCAGGGGGGAGGTCACCCCTCCACTTT
-	TRBV30	16	TRBJ1-2	-	CAWSSVALLNPYGYTF	TGTGCCTGGAGTTCCGTGGCCCTCCTCAACCCCTATGGCTACACCTTC
-	TRBV6-5	12	TRBJ1-2	-	CASSPRRVGYTF	TGTGCCAGCAGCCCCCGACGGGTTGGCTACACCTTC
TRBD1	TRBV2	16	TRBJ2-6	-	CASRGQGDTGANVLTF	TGTGCCAGCAGGGGACAGGGAGACACTGGGGCCAACGTCCTGACTTTC
-	TRBV18	13	TRBJ1-1	-	CASSPAGNTEAFF	TGTGCCAGCTCACCGGCGGGGAACACTGAAGCTTTCTTT
TRBD1	TRBV6-5	14	TRBJ2-1	-	CASLEGQGINEQFF	TGTGCCAGCCTCGAGGGACAGGGCATCAATGAGCAGTTCTTC
-	TRBV7-9	13	TRBJ2-7	-	CASIPPGINEQYF	TGTGCCAGCATCCCCCCAGGGATCAACGAGCAGTACTTC
TRBD2	TRBV5-4	15	TRBJ2-1	-	CASSLGGGTYNEQFF	TGTGCCAGCAGCTTGGGCGGGGGGACCTACAATGAGCAGTTCTTC
TRBD1	TRBV6-5	15	TRBJ2-3	-	CASRLTGTLTDTQYF	TGTGCCAGCAGGTTGACAGGGACCCTCACAGATACGCAGTATTTT
TRBD1	TRBV9	15	TRBJ1-3	-	CASSWRGTGGNTIYF	TGTGCCAGCAGCTGGCGGGGGACAGGAGGAAACACCATATATTTT
-	TRBV29-1	14	TRBJ2-7	-	CSVAGGDTGIEQYF	TGCAGCGTTGCTGGGGGGGACACAGGGATCGAGCAGTACTTC
-	TRBV15	16	TRBJ2-5	few	CATSSDQGTRGETQYF	TGTGCCACCAGCAGCGACCAGGGGACACGAGGGGAGACCCAGTACTTC
-	TRBV10-1	14	TRBJ2-7	-	CASSELDSVFEQYF	TGCGCCAGCAGTGAATTGGACAGCGTCTTCGAGCAGTACTTC
-	TRBV7-9	16	TRBJ2-2	-	CASSLEATENTGELFF	TGTGCCAGCAGCTTAGAAGCGACAGAGAACACCGGGGAGCTGTTTTTT
-	TRBV7-6	13	TRBJ2-2	few	CASSSVNTGELFF	TGTGCCAGCAGCTCAGTTAACACCGGGGAGCTGTTTTTT
-	TRBV4-1	17	TRBJ2-5	-	CASSQGSGVGFQETQYF	TGCGCCAGCAGCCAAGGATCTGGAGTTGGGTTCCAAGAGACCCAGTACTTC